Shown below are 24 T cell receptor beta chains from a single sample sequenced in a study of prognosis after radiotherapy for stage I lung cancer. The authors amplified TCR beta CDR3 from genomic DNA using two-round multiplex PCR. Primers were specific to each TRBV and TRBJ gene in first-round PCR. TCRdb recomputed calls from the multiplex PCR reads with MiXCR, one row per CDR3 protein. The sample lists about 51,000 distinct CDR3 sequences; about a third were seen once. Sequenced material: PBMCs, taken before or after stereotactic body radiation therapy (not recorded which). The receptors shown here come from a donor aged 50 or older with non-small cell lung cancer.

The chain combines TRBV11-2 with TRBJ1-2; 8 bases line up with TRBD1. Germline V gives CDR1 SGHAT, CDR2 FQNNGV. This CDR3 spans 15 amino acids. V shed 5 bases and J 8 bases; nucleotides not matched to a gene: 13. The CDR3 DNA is TGTGCCAGCAGCCCGTGGGAGGCAGGGGGCAGAGGCTACACCTTC. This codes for CASSPWEAGGRGYTF.

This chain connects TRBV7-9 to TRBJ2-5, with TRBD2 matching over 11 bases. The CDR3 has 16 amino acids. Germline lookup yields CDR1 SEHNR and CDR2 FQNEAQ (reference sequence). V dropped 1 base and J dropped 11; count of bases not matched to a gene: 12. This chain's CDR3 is CASSLEGSGRAGEQYF. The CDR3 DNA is TGTGCCAGCAGCTTAGAAGGTAGCGGGAGGGCGGGTGAGCAGTACTTC.

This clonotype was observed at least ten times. DNA for the CDR3: TGTGCCAGCAGCCTGCCCCCGGGGGGGGTGGCCTACGAGCAGTACTTC. It is translated as CASSLPPGGVAYEQYF. The rearrangement joins TRBV11-2 to TRBJ2-7; 8 bases agree with TRBD2. The CDR3 has 16 residues. The germline CDR1 and CDR2 sequences are SGHAT and FQNNGV. Losses at the gene ends were 5 bases for V and 2 bases for J; bases not matched to a gene: 11.

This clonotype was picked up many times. The CDR3 region has the DNA TGTGCCAGCAGTCCGGGGGTTGACCGGCCCAATGAGCAGTTCTTC. It translates to CASSPGVDRPNEQFF. The V gene is TRBV12-3 or TRBV12-4, the J gene TRBJ2-1; maybe TRBD2 (6 bases). Trimming shortened V by 5 bases and J by 6 bases, and 17 bases separated the two germline ends. CDR3 size: 15 residues.

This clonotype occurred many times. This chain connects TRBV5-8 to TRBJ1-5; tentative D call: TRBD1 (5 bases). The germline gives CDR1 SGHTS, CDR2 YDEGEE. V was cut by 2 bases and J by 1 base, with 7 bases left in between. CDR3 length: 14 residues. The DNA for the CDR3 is TGTGCCAGCAGCTTTGACAGAAGCAATCAGCCCCAGCATTTT. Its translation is CASSFDRSNQPQHF.

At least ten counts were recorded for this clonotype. The CDR3 region is CASRTGNQPQHF. The CDR3, as DNA: TGTGCCAGCAGGACGGGAAATCAGCCCCAGCATTTT. The chain has TRBV2 and TRBJ1-5; D not certain. Germline CDR1 is SNHLY and CDR2 is FYNNEI. The CDR3 consists of 12 residues. The ends were cut back, 6 bases at V and 4 bases at J, with 7 bases in the middle.

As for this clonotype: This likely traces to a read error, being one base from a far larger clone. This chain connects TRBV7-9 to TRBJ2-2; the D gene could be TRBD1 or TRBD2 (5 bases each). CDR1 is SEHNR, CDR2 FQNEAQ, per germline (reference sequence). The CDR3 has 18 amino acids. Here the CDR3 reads CATSSTPGTGRGGGELFF. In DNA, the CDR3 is TGTGCCACCAGCTCTACCCCGGGAACGGGGCGCGGAGGCGGGGAGCTGTTTTTT.

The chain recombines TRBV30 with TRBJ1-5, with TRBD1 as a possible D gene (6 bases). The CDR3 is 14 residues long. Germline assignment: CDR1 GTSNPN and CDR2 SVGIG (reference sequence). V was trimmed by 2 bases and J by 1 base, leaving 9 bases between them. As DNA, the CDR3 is TGTGCCTGGAGTACAGGACAGAGCAATCAGCCCCAGCATTTT. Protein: CAWSTGQSNQPQHF.

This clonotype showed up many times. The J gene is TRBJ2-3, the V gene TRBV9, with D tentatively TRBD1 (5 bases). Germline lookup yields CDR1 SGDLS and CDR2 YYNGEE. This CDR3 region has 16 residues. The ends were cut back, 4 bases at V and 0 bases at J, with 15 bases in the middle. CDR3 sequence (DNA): TGTGCCAGCAGCACCTCAGGAACAGGCAGCACAGATACGCAGTATTTT. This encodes CASSTSGTGSTDTQYF.

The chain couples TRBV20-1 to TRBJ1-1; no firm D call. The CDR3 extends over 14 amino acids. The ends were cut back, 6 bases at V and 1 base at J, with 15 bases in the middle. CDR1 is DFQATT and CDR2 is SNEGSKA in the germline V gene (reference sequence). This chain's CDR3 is CSAPERSGNTEAFF. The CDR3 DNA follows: TGCAGTGCCCCTGAGCGATCCGGGAACACTGAAGCTTTCTTT.

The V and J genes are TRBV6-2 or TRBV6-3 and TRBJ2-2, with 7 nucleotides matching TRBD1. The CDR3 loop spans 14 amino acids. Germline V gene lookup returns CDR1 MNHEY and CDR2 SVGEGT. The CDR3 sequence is CAGRVTGDTGELFF. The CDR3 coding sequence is TGTGCTGGGCGGGTTACAGGGGACACCGGGGAGCTGTTTTTT.

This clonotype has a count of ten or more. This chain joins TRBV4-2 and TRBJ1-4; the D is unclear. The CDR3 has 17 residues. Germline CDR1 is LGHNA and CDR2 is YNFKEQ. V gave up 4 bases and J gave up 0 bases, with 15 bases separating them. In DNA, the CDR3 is TGTGCCAGCAGCCCGGACGGTATACTCACAACTAATGAAAAACTGTTTTTT. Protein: CASSPDGILTTNEKLFF.

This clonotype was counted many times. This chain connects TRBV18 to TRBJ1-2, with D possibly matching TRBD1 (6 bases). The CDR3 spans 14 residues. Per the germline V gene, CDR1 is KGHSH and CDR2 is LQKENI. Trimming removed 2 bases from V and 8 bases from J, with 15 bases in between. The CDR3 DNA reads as TGTGCCAGCTCACCAATATCGGGGGCTGGAGGCTACACCTTC. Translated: CASSPISGAGGYTF.

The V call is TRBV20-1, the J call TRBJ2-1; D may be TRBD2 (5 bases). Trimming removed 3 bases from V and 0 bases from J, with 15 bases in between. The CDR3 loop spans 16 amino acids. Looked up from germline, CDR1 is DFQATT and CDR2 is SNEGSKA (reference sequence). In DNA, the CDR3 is TGCAGTGCTAGTCCTCTGGGAGAAGGCTCCTACAATGAGCAGTTCTTC. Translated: CSASPLGEGSYNEQFF.

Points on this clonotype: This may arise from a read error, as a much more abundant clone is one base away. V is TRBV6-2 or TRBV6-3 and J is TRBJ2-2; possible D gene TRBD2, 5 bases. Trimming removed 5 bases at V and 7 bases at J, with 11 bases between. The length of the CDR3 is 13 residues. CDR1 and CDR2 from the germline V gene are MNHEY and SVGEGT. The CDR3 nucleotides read TGTGCCAGCAGTACGGGGAATATCGGGGAGCTGTTTTTT. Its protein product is CASSTGNIGELFF.

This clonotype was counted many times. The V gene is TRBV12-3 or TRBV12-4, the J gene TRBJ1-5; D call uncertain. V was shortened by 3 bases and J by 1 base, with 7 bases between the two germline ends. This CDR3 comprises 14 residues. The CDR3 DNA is TGTGCCAGCAGTTTCCAAGGAAGCAATCAGCCCCAGCATTTT. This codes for CASSFQGSNQPQHF.

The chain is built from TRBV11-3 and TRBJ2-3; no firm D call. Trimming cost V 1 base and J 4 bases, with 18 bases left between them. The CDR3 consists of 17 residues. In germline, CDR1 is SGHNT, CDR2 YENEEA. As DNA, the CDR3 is TGTGCCAGCAGCTTAGGTGCCGGTACTATAGTCGCAGATACGCAGTATTTT. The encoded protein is CASSLGAGTIVADTQYF.

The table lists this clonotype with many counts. The CDR3: CARQEGNSPLHF. The DNA for the CDR3 is TGTGCCAGACAGGAGGGGAATTCACCCCTCCACTTT. V usage is TRBV2 and J usage is TRBJ1-6, with D perhaps matching TRBD1 (5 bases). This CDR3 comprises 12 residues. The germline CDR1 and CDR2 sequences are SNHLY and FYNNEI. V lost 9 bases to trimming and J lost 7 bases, with 10 bases between them.

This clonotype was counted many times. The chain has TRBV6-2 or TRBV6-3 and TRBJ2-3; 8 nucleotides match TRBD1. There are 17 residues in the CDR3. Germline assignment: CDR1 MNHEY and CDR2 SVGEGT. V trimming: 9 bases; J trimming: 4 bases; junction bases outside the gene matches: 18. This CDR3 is CASSPLRYRGTPDTQYF. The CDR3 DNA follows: TGTGCCAGTTCTCCCCTGCGGTACAGGGGGACCCCAGATACGCAGTATTTT.

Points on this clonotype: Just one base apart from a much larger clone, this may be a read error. CDR3 sequence (DNA): TGTGCCAACATCTTGGGCTTCAGTAATTCACCCCTCCACTTT. Translation: CANILGFSNSPLHF. The chain employs TRBV5-4 and TRBJ1-6; D gene unclear. The CDR3 loop spans 14 amino acids. CDR1 SGHNT and CDR2 YYREEE come from the germline V gene (reference sequence). V lost 9 bases and J 6 bases, leaving 16 bases between the germline ends.

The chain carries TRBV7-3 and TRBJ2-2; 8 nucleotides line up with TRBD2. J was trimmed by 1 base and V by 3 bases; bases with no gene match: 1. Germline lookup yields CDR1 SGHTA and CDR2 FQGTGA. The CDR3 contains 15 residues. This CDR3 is CASSFSGRNTGELFF. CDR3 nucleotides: TGTGCCAGCAGCTTCAGCGGGAGGAACACCGGGGAGCTGTTTTTT.

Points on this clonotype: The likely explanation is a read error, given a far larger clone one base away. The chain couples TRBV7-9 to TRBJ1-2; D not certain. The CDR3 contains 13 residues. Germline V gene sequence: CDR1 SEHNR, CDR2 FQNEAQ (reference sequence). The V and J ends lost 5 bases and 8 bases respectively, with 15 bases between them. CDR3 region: CASSLAQVSGYTF. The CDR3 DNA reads TGTGCCAGCAGCCTCGCCCAGGTGTCCGGCTACACCTTC.

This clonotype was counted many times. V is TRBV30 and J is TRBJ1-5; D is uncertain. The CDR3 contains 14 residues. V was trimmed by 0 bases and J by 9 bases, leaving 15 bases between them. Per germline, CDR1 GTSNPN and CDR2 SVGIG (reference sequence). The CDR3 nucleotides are TGTGCCTGGAGTGTAGATCTCCAGCGAGGGCCCCAGCATTTT. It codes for CAWSVDLQRGPQHF.

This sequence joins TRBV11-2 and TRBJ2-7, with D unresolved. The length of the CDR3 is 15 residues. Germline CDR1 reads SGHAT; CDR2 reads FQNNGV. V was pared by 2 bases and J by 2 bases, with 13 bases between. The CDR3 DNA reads TGTGCCAGCAGCTTATATACGACTGTCGCCTACGAGCAGTACTTC. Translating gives CASSLYTTVAYEQYF.